These 25 T cell receptor beta chains were sequenced from one sample in a study of beta chain features in type 1 diabetes. Every bit of the isolated RNA underwent reverse transcription, so sequencing read expressed TCRB transcripts. The assay was immunoSEQ multiplex PCR, and TCRdb's table has in-frame clones only and misses some. The sample lists nearly 250,000 clones, roughly 14% seen once, with more than 0.02% in the top ten. Material for sequencing was naive CD4+ T cells from blood. The receptors shown here come from a woman aged 40 to 49 in good health.

This clone was found a few times. CDR3 coding DNA: TGTGCTAGTGGTGTCTTCCGGGGACAGCACTCTGGAAACACCATATATTTT. Encoded protein: CASGVFRGQHSGNTIYF. The chain carries TRBV12-5 and TRBJ1-3, with 7 positions matching TRBD1. This CDR3 has 17 amino acids. With 5 bases clipped from V and 0 bases from J, the junction kept 10 bases outside the gene matches. The V gene's germline CDR1 is LGHNT and CDR2 FRNRAP.

This clone was seen a few times. The V and J genes are TRBV27 and TRBJ1-5; 8 bases map to TRBD1. The germline gives CDR1 MNHEY, CDR2 SMNVEV (reference sequence). V was pared by 4 bases and J by 0 bases, with 8 bases of the junction left unmatched. This CDR3 is built from 17 residues. The CDR3, as DNA: TGTGCCAGCAGTTCCCGGACAGGGCGTTCTAGCAATCAGCCCCAGCATTTT. It specifies CASSSRTGRSSNQPQHF.

This chain links TRBV4-1 with TRBJ1-6; the D gene is possibly TRBD1 (5 bases). Germline V gives CDR1 MGHRA, CDR2 YSYEKL. With 0 bases removed from V and 7 bases from J, the gap between germline ends came to 10 bases. The CDR3 loop spans 15 amino acids. The CDR3 sequence: CASSQESSGNSPLHF. CDR3 nucleotides: TGCGCCAGCAGCCAAGAGAGCTCAGGGAATTCACCCCTCCACTTT.

V gene TRBV2 combines with J gene TRBJ2-7, with 8 bases aligning to TRBD2. CDR1 and CDR2 (germline): SNHLY, FYNNEI. V trimming: 6 bases; J trimming: 5 bases; junction bases outside the gene matches: 12. The CDR3 runs 15 residues. CDR3 sequence reads: CASREGVLAGNEQYF. The CDR3 DNA reads TGTGCCAGCAGGGAGGGCGTGTTAGCGGGGAACGAGCAGTACTTC.

The V gene is TRBV2, the J gene TRBJ2-3, with 10 bases aligning to TRBD2. Germline V gene sequence: CDR1 SNHLY, CDR2 FYNNEI. V lost 2 bases to trimming and J lost 8 bases; unmatched junction nucleotides: 10. CDR3 length: 16 amino acids. CDR3 sequence reads: CASSESLAGDRGTQYF. The CDR3 nucleotides read TGTGCCAGCAGTGAAAGTCTAGCGGGGGACAGAGGTACGCAGTATTTT.

This clone was seen only a few times. The rearrangement joins TRBV9 to TRBJ2-5; the D gene is possibly TRBD1 (6 bases). V lost 3 bases, J lost 1 base, and 10 bases lay in between. The length of the CDR3 is 14 residues. CDR1 and CDR2 from the germline V gene are SGDLS and YYNGEE. CDR3 region: CASSATGLQETQYF. In DNA form, the CDR3 reads TGTGCCAGCAGCGCTACAGGGCTCCAAGAGACCCAGTACTTC.

The genes are TRBV6-5 and TRBJ1-2, with D tentatively TRBD1 (6 bases). This CDR3 spans 14 amino acids. Trimming took 0 bases from V and 4 from J, leaving 9 bases between them. Per the germline V gene, CDR1 is MNHEY and CDR2 is SVGAGI. CDR3 nucleotides: TGTGCCAGCAGTTACTCGGCAGGGGCCTATGGCTACACCTTC. Encoded protein: CASSYSAGAYGYTF.

The rearrangement joins TRBV14 to TRBJ1-6, with D maybe TRBD1 (6 bases). Trimming pared 4 bases from V and 0 bases from J, leaving 16 bases between. From germline, CDR1 is SGHDN and CDR2 FVKESK. The CDR3 is 18 amino acids. CDR3 sequence: CASSLTLDSSSYNSPLHF. In DNA, the CDR3 is TGTGCCAGCAGCCTCACCTTGGACAGTAGCTCCTATAATTCACCCCTCCACTTT.

Comment on this clone: The same CDR3 arises from other DNA sequences in this sample as well. J is TRBJ1-4 and V is TRBV5-4, with TRBD1 as a possible D gene (6 bases). The V end was cut by 2 bases, the J end by 3 bases, with 8 bases between. Germline CDR1 and CDR2: SGHNT and YYREEE (reference sequence). This CDR3 contains 14 residues. The CDR3 region has the DNA TGTGCCAGCAGCTTACAGGGACCTAATGAAAAACTGTTTTTT. Translating it yields CASSLQGPNEKLFF.

The rearrangement joins TRBV2 to TRBJ1-1; TRBD1 matches at 7 bases. CDR1 is SNHLY and CDR2 is FYNNEI in the germline V gene. V lost 6 bases to trimming and J lost 0 bases; unmatched junction nucleotides: 16. The CDR3 is 18 amino acids. The CDR3 spells CASSDLGGRRVMNTEAFF. The CDR3 DNA follows: TGTGCCAGCAGCGATTTAGGGGGCAGGCGGGTAATGAACACTGAAGCTTTCTTT.

This clone was seen a few times. The genes are TRBV7-2 and TRBJ2-7; 8 nucleotides agree with TRBD1. Germline CDR1 reads SGHTA; CDR2 reads FQGNSA. Germline trimming cut 6 bases from V and 5 bases from J; bases unmatched to any gene: 9. There are 14 residues in the CDR3. The CDR3 is CASSPQGAIHEQYF. DNA for the CDR3: TGTGCCAGCAGTCCTCAGGGGGCAATCCACGAGCAGTACTTC. Variable domain in full (rest from reference TRBV7-2 and TRBJ2-7): GAGVSQSPSNKVTEKGKDVELRCDPISGHTALYWYRQSLGQGLEFLIYFQGNSAPDKSGLPSDRFSAERTGGSVSTLTIQRTQQEDSAVYLCASSPQGAIHEQYFGPGTRLTVT.

V is TRBV2 and J is TRBJ1-1, with a possible D match to TRBD1 (5 bases). V was trimmed by 4 bases and J by 8 bases, leaving 14 bases between them. The CDR3 contains 13 residues. CDR1 SNHLY and CDR2 FYNNEI come from the germline V gene. CDR3: CASSVIGAGEAFF. The CDR3, as DNA: TGTGCCAGCAGTGTTATTGGGGCAGGGGAAGCTTTCTTT.

The rearrangement joins TRBV9 to TRBJ2-1, with D maybe TRBD1 (7 bases). The CDR3 contains 16 residues. Trimming stripped 0 bases from V and 9 bases from J, with 19 bases between. Germline lookup yields CDR1 SGDLS and CDR2 YYNGEE. CDR3 nucleotides: TGTGCCAGCAGCGTAGGAGGGGGGACAGAGGGCCGTGAGCAGTTCTTC. Protein product: CASSVGGGTEGREQFF.

This clone was counted a few times. The genes are TRBV18 and TRBJ2-6; 8 nucleotides agree with TRBD2. V lost 2 bases and J lost 1; bases outside the gene matches: 4. The CDR3 loop spans 17 amino acids. Germline assignment: CDR1 KGHSH and CDR2 LQKENI. CDR3 loop: CASSPGAGGSGANVLTF. The CDR3 DNA is TGTGCCAGCTCACCAGGCGCGGGGGGATCTGGGGCCAACGTCCTGACTTTC.

The rearrangement joins TRBV7-9 to TRBJ2-3; TRBD2 might be the D (6 bases). V lost 6 bases to trimming and J lost 2 bases, with 12 bases between them. The CDR3 loop spans 14 amino acids. Germline CDR1 and CDR2: SEHNR and FQNEAQ (reference sequence). CDR3 region: CASSYGTPTDTQYF. CDR3 bases: TGTGCCAGCAGTTACGGGACTCCCACAGATACGCAGTATTTT.

This chain connects TRBV5-4 to TRBJ2-4; D perhaps matches TRBD2 (7 bases). This CDR3 has 15 residues. The germline V and J ends were trimmed by 4 bases and 8 bases, with 19 bases remaining between them. Germline assignment: CDR1 SGHNT and CDR2 YYREEE (reference sequence). The CDR3 DNA sequence: TGTGCCAGCAGCCCAGGGGTGGGGGGGGTGTACATTCAGTACTTC. It codes for CASSPGVGGVYIQYF.

This clone came up a few times. The CDR3 bases are TGTGCCAGCAGCTTAATTTCGCAGGGGACCTCCTACGAGCAGTACTTC. Translating it yields CASSLISQGTSYEQYF. The genes are TRBV11-2 and TRBJ2-7, with D possibly being TRBD1 (6 bases). The V end lost 2 bases, the J end lost 0 bases, and 14 bases lay between the germline ends. In germline, CDR1 is SGHAT, CDR2 FQNNGV. The CDR3 is 16 residues long.

V is TRBV18 and J is TRBJ2-7; 7 nucleotides line up with TRBD1. Germline-derived CDR1 and CDR2 are KGHSH and LQKENI. Germline trimming cut 5 bases from V and 2 bases from J; bases unmatched to any gene: 6. The CDR3 runs 14 residues. The CDR3 sequence: CASSSRTGPYEQYF. The CDR3 DNA reads as TGTGCCAGCTCATCCCGGACAGGCCCCTACGAGCAGTACTTC.

J is TRBJ2-5 and V is TRBV7-6, with 8 positions matching TRBD2. Unmatched junction bases numbered 7, after V lost 2 bases and J lost 5 bases. Germline CDR1 reads SGHVS; CDR2 reads FNYEAQ. This CDR3 contains 15 residues. The CDR3 loop reads CASSLRGGRRETQYF. The DNA of the CDR3 is TGTGCCAGCAGCTTACGGGGGGGCCGCCGGGAGACCCAGTACTTC.

CDR3 in DNA: TGCGCCAGCAGCAGGACAGGGGTAGGCGGCTACACCTTC. It yields the protein CASSRTGVGGYTF. The J gene is TRBJ1-2, the V gene TRBV5-1, with 9 positions matching TRBD1. V shed 4 bases, J shed 8 bases, and the junction held 6 bases outside the gene matches. Germline values: CDR1 SGHRS, CDR2 YFSETQ. The CDR3 consists of 13 residues.

This clone was observed a handful of times. The chain couples TRBV28 to TRBJ2-4; 9 nucleotides agree with TRBD2. Germline V gene sequence: CDR1 MDHEN, CDR2 SYDVKM. The CDR3 sequence is 14 residues long. Trimming cost V 6 bases and J 1 base; bases outside gene matches: 1. The CDR3 loop reads CASRSGGAKNIQYF. The CDR3 DNA sequence: TGTGCCAGCAGGAGCGGGGGGGCCAAAAACATTCAGTACTTC. The variable domain in full, completed from reference TRBV28 and TRBJ2-4, reads DVKVTQSSRYLVKRTGEKVFLECVQDMDHENMFWYRQDPGLGLRLIYFSYDVKMKEKGDIPEGYSVSREKKERFSLILESASTNQTSMYLCASRSGGAKNIQYFGAGTRLSVL.

This clone appeared a few times. This chain uses TRBV11-2 with TRBJ1-4, with 7 nucleotides matching TRBD1. The V and J ends lost 5 bases and 4 bases, in that order; junction bases with no gene match: 16. The CDR3 has 18 amino acids. Germline V CDR1 and CDR2: SGHAT, FQNNGV. CDR3 sequence: CASSLKAPDRFHNEKLFF. The CDR3 DNA follows: TGTGCCAGCAGCCTCAAAGCCCCGGACAGGTTCCATAATGAAAAACTGTTTTTT. Looking up the rest from reference TRBV11-2 and TRBJ1-4 gives the full variable domain: EAGVAQSPRYKIIEKRQSVAFWCNPISGHATLYWYQQILGQGPKLLIQFQNNGVVDDSQLPKDRFSAERLKGVDSTLKIQPAKLEDSAVYLCASSLKAPDRFHNEKLFFGSGTQLSVL.

This sequence joins TRBV2 and TRBJ1-2; no clear D. The V end was cut by 0 bases, the J end by 8 bases, with 16 bases between. This CDR3 spans 15 amino acids. Per germline, CDR1 SNHLY and CDR2 FYNNEI. CDR3 in DNA: TGTGCCAGCAGTGAAGCGCTTCCCGCGGTCGTGGGCTACACCTTC. It yields the protein CASSEALPAVVGYTF.

This clone was seen only a few times. This chain connects TRBV7-2 to TRBJ2-1, with D unclear. The V end lost 5 bases, the J end lost 1 base, and 3 bases lay between the germline ends. CDR3 length equals 12 residues. Germline CDR1 reads SGHTA; CDR2 reads FQGNSA. The CDR3, as DNA: TGTGCCAGCAGCCCTTCCTACAATGAGCAGTTCTTC. It is translated as CASSPSYNEQFF. Using reference TRBV7-2 and TRBJ2-1 for the parts outside the CDR3, the full variable domain is GAGVSQSPSNKVTEKGKDVELRCDPISGHTALYWYRQSLGQGLEFLIYFQGNSAPDKSGLPSDRFSAERTGGSVSTLTIQRTQQEDSAVYLCASSPSYNEQFFGPGTRLTVL.

This clone was found a few times. The chain is built from TRBV18 and TRBJ2-5, with D uncertain. V lost 3 bases and J 5 bases, leaving 16 bases between the germline ends. Germline values: CDR1 KGHSH, CDR2 LQKENI. The CDR3 extends over 15 amino acids. The CDR3 DNA follows: TGTGCCAGCTCACCCCCTTTCCCGTCTTCCGAGACCCAGTACTTC. It codes for CASSPPFPSSETQYF.